This T cell receptor beta chain was sequenced during a study of blood T cell repertoires in COVID-19. Study overall: Samples of COVID-19 (acute and convalescent) were obtained from the United States, Italy and Spain. From T cells, B-cell-depleted T cells, or PBMCs came the material, which was cDNA or gDNA.

V lost 0 bases to trimming and J lost 2 bases; unmatched junction nucleotides: 6. CDR3 length equals 16 residues. Per germline, CDR1 SGHRS and CDR2 YFSETQ. In the original workflow: By means of reference gene primer amplification, nucleated cell counts were estimated. Measured with immunoSEQ multiplex PCR; TCRdb has only the in-frame clones, and not every one. D and trimming were read from the DNA, whereas the V and J calls and clone size are those reported in that table. The sample holds under 55,000 clones, 80% seen once. The V gene is TRBV5-1, the J gene TRBJ1-1, with 8 bases aligning to TRBD1. This receptor was identified in a man aged 65-85 years with acute or convalescent COVID-19. Sequencing was carried out using peripheral blood. CDR3 nucleotide sequence: TGCGCCAGCAGCTTGGCACCGGGACAGGTAAACACTGAAGCTTTCTTT. Encoded protein: CASSLAPGQVNTEAFF.